This entry describes one T cell receptor (beta chain). Its antigen is not identified. The sample is drawn from a study of identical twins. Study-level findings and limits: There was an excess of low generation probability in the out-of-frame alpha sequences that twins shared.

TCRdb ran MiXCR on the 5' RACE reads and lists one entry per CDR3 protein. This sample has under 500,000 distinct CDR3 sequences, with roughly an eighth found just once. V lost 3 bases to trimming and J lost 5 bases, with 17 bases between them. Germline V lookup: CDR1 MNHEY, CDR2 SMNVEV (reference sequence). The CDR3 is 16 amino acids. This sample also appeared in a second study, on yellow fever vaccine responses in identical twins.

The sequencing sample was made of CD4+ T cells sorted from blood. This clonotype originated in a woman younger than 35 in good health. This chain joins TRBV27 and TRBJ1-5; tentatively, D is TRBD1 (6 bases). CDR3 bases: TGTGCCAGCAGTTTGTTGATGGTGGCAGGGGATCAGCCCCAGCATTTT. It specifies CASSLLMVAGDQPQHF.